The 5 T cell receptor beta chains presented below share a single source sample, sequenced in a study of patients and donors after allogeneic stem cell transplantation. MiXCR, run by TCRdb on the RT-PCR reads, gives a single entry per CDR3 protein. The data hold about a million distinct CDR3 sequences, with roughly 17% observed a single time. Material for sequencing was blood, either unsorted or a sorted T cell fraction (not recorded which). Receptors originate from a human donor who was either an allogeneic HSCT recipient or a stem cell or donor lymphocyte infusion donor (not recorded which). It is not recorded whose cells these are; they may come from a transplant donor.

This clonotype was recorded a few times. This chain connects TRBV10-3 to TRBJ2-7, with D tentatively TRBD1 or TRBD2 (6 bases each). This CDR3 region has 16 residues. V lost 3 bases and J lost 3, with 18 bases in between. Germline V gives CDR1 ENHRY, CDR2 SYGVKD. In DNA form, the CDR3 reads TGTGCCATCAGTGATCACGGGACTCAAGGGGGCTACGAGCAGTACTTC. It specifies CAISDHGTQGGYEQYF.

The rearrangement links TRBV20-1 to TRBJ1-2; 7 positions agree with TRBD1. This CDR3 is built from 15 residues. The V gene's germline CDR1 is DFQATT and CDR2 SNEGSKA (reference sequence). Trimming removed 3 bases from V and 4 bases from J; junction bases left unmatched: 11. CDR3 loop: CSARPSTGNGYGYTF. Here the CDR3 DNA reads TGCAGTGCTAGGCCTTCGACAGGGAATGGCTATGGCTACACCTTC.

This clonotype showed up just a few times. A junction boundary mismatches the germline segment, possibly from a read error. The CDR3 is CSVADSDRGRRF. The CDR3 DNA sequence: TGCAGCGTGGCCGATTCGGACAGGGGGCGCCGGTTC. This chain uses TRBV29-1 with TRBJ2-7; 11 bases agree with TRBD1. This CDR3 is built from 12 residues. CDR1 and CDR2 from the germline V gene are SQVTM and ANQGSEA.

This clonotype was detected a few times. CDR3 protein: CASRYGQASNGYTF. CDR3 coding DNA: TGCGCCAGCAGATATGGACAGGCCTCTAATGGCTACACCTTC. The V and J genes are TRBV5-1 and TRBJ1-2, with TRBD1 matching 7 bases. Unmatched junction bases numbered 10, after V lost 5 bases and J lost 6 bases. Germline V gene sequence: CDR1 SGHRS, CDR2 YFSETQ. This CDR3 spans 14 amino acids. Full variable domain (remainder filled in from reference TRBV5-1 and TRBJ1-2): KAGVTQTPRYLIKTRGQQVTLSCSPISGHRSVSWYQQTPGQGLQFLFEYFSETQRNKGNFPGRFSGRQFSNSRSEMNVSTLELGDSALYLCASRYGQASNGYTFGSGTRLTVV.

This clonotype turned up a few times. The chain links TRBV20-1 to TRBJ2-3; 13 bases line up with TRBD2. J lost 4 bases, V lost 0 bases, and 4 bases had no gene match. Looked up from germline, CDR1 is DFQATT and CDR2 is SNEGSKA (reference sequence). The CDR3 has 16 amino acids. CDR3 protein: CSAREGTSGIADTQYF. The CDR3 nucleotides are TGCAGTGCTAGAGAGGGGACTAGCGGGATCGCAGATACGCAGTATTTT.